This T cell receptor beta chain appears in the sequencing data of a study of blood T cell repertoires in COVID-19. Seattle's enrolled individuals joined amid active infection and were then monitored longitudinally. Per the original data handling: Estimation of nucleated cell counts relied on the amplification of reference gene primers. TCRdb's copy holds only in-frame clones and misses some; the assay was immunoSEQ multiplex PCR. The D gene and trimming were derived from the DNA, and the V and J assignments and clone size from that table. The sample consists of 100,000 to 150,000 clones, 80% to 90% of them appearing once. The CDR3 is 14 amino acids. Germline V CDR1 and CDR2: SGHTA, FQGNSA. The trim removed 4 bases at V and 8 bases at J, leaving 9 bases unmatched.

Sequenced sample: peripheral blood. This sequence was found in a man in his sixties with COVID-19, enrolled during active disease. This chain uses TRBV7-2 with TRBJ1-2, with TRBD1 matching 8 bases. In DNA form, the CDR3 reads TGTGCCAGCAGCTCTTGGTCGGACAGGGCGGGCTACACCTTC. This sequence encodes CASSSWSDRAGYTF.